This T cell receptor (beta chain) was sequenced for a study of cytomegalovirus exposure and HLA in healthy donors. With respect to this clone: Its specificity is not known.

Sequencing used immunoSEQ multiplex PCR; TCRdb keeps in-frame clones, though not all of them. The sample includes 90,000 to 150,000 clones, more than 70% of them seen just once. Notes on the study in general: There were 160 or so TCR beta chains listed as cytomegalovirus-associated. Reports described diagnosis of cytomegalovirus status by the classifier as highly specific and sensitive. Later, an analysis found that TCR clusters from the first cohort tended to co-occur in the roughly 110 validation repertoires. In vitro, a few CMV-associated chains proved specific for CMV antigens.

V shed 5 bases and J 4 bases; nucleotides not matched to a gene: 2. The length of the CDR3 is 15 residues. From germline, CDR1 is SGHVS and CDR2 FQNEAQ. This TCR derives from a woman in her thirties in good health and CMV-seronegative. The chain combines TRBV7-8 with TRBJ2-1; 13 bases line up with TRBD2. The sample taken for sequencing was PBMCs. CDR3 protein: CASSRGLAGYNEQFF. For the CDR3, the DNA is TGTGCCAGCAGCCGGGGACTAGCGGGGTACAATGAGCAGTTCTTC.